This T cell receptor beta chain is drawn from a study of Tregs in tolerant kidney transplant recipients. Study findings and constraints: Validation in larger populations is needed because few patients were studied. No direct test of biological reproducibility was done here. Nucleotide sequences could not be compared across some patients' samples due to primer changes.

CDR3 length: 16 residues. V dropped 5 bases and J dropped 6; count of bases not matched to a gene: 13. Germline V gene data show CDR1 as MGHRA and CDR2 as YSYEKL. Comment on this clone: Its antigen is unidentified.

Recipients received nonmyeloablative bone marrow transplants from related graft donors, with transient mixed chimerism. CD4+CD25+CD127- Tregs, CD4+CD25- non-Tregs, CD4 and CD8 cells were sorted. Generated by immunoSEQ multiplex PCR, the TCRdb table keeps only in-frame clones and is missing some. This sample has about 64,000 clones, with about 90% found just once. This sample comprised CD4+ T cells from blood (PBMCs), obtained 6 months after the transplant. This sequence joins TRBV4-1 and TRBJ2-1; 7 positions agree with TRBD2. The TCR comes from a human patient who received a combined kidney and bone marrow transplant. Certain T cells may be donor cells from the graft. Written as DNA, the CDR3 is TGCGCCAGCAGCGCCCCTTTGCGGGGGAAGGGCAATGAGCAGTTCTTC. Residues: CASSAPLRGKGNEQFF.